Detailed here is one T cell receptor beta chain. Its antigen is unidentified. The CDR3 does not end in the conserved phenylalanine or tryptophan, so this is likely a read error. One entry per CDR3 protein, called by TCRdb with MiXCR from the 5' RACE reads. The data hold about 510,000 distinct CDR3 sequences, with roughly 5% observed a single time. These data originate in a study of CD8 T cells in ankylosing spondylitis. Study-wide findings and caveats: Within ankylosing spondylitis blood, a TCR beta motif made up of eight highly homologous variants appeared to be characteristic.

The CDR3 contains 16 residues. Germline assignment: CDR1 LGHNA and CDR2 YSLEER. The trim removed 3 bases at V and 2 bases at J, leaving 8 bases unmatched. The source of this sequence is a male donor with ankylosing spondylitis. Input material: blood, either unsorted or a sorted T cell fraction (not recorded which). This rearrangement joins TRBV4-3 to TRBJ2-3; 7 nucleotides align to TRBD2. In nucleotides, the CDR3 is TGCGCCAGCAGCCACGTCCCTAGCGGAGACACAGATACGCAGTATCTT. It specifies CASSHVPSGDTDTQYL.